This TCR beta chain was sequenced in a study of blood T cell repertoires in COVID-19. Participants in the exposed group had met a COVID-19 case in the 2 weeks before joining the study. In the original processing: How many nucleated cells were present was estimated from reference gene primer amplification. Libraries were prepared by immunoSEQ multiplex PCR; TCRdb keeps only in-frame clonotypes and omits some of them. Clonal size and the V and J genes are those of that table, whereas D and trimming came from the DNA. Here the sample spans a few hundred thousand clones, approximately 93% being singletons. Germline V gene lookup returns CDR1 LGHNA and CDR2 YSLEER. V shed 4 bases and J 2 bases; nucleotides not matched to a gene: 6. The length of the CDR3 is 16 residues.

The chain carries TRBV4-3 and TRBJ2-5; 11 bases map to TRBD2. Sequencing was performed on PBMCs or T cells enriched from blood (not recorded which). This clonotype was sampled from a woman in her thirties or forties who had been exposed to COVID-19. This CDR3 is CASSRSGRVLQETQYF. For the CDR3, the DNA is TGCGCCAGCAGCCGTAGCGGGAGGGTCCTTCAAGAGACCCAGTACTTC.